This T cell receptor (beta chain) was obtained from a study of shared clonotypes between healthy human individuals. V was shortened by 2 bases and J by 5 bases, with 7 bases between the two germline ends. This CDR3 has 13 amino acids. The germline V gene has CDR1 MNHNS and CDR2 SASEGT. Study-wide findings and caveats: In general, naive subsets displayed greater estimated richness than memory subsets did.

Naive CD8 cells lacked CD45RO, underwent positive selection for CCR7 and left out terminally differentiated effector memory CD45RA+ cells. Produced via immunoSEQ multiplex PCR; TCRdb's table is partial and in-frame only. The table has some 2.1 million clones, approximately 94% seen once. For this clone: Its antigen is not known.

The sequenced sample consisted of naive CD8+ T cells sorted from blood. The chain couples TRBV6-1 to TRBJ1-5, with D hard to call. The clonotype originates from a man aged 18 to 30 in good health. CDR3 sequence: CASSETRYQPQHF. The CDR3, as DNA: TGTGCCAGCAGTGAAACCAGATATCAGCCCCAGCATTTT.